These 18 T cell receptor beta chains were all obtained from the same sample, sequenced in a study of cytomegalovirus exposure and HLA in healthy donors. The PCR contained 60 Vbeta and 13 Jbeta primers. Some clones are missing from TCRdb's copy, which holds only in-frame ones; the method was immunoSEQ multiplex PCR. This sample has some 210,000 clones; about four fifths occur once, and the top ten carry roughly 10%. Sequencing was performed on PBMCs. All receptors derive from a woman aged 45 to 65 in good health and CMV-seropositive.

About this clone itself: Only one base separates this from a far larger clonotype, so it likely reflects a read error. This specimen includes other DNA sequences encoding the same CDR3. The chain has TRBV5-6 and TRBJ1-1; the match to TRBD1 covers 8 bases. There are 17 residues in the CDR3. The V gene's germline CDR1 is SGHDT and CDR2 YYEEEE. V lost 4 bases, J lost 4 bases, and 15 bases stayed unmatched. CDR3: CASSLGQGPRLGTEAFF. The CDR3 DNA reads TGTGCCAGCAGCCTAGGACAGGGTCCCAGATTGGGCACTGAAGCTTTCTTT.

This clone was counted between two and nine times. The rearrangement joins TRBV5-4 to TRBJ1-1; D not resolved. This CDR3 contains 14 residues. V dropped 0 bases and J dropped 5 bases, with 11 bases sitting between them. CDR1 and CDR2 from the germline V gene are SGHNT and YYREEE (reference sequence). As DNA, the CDR3 is TGTGCCAGCAGCTTGGATTCGCGGGTTACTGAAGCTTTCTTT. This gives the protein CASSLDSRVTEAFF.

The chain recombines TRBV6-4 with TRBJ1-1, with 8 bases fitting TRBD1. The CDR3 runs 18 residues. Germline V gene lookup returns CDR1 MRHNA and CDR2 SNTAGT. Unmatched junction bases numbered 13, after V lost 4 bases and J lost 0 bases. CDR3 bases: TGTGCCAGCAGTGCCTCCCCAGTGACAGGGGTCATGAACACTGAAGCTTTCTTT. Translated, it gives CASSASPVTGVMNTEAFF.

The chain employs TRBV11-2 and TRBJ2-6; TRBD2 might be the D (6 bases). Germline-derived CDR1 and CDR2 are SGHAT and FQNNGV. The V gene lost 4 bases and the J gene lost 0 bases, with 13 bases spanning the gap. CDR3 length: 17 amino acids. CDR3 sequence reads: CASSSLLEGSGANVLTF. The CDR3 region has the DNA TGTGCCAGCAGCTCACTCCTGGAGGGCTCTGGGGCCAACGTCCTGACTTTC.

V usage is TRBV6-1 and J usage is TRBJ2-5; D gene unclear. Trimming took off 3 bases at V and 2 bases at J, with 13 bases between the two ends. This CDR3 is built from 15 residues. CDR1 MNHNS and CDR2 SASEGT come from the germline V gene. The chain's CDR3 is CASSEMLGRQETQYF. The CDR3 DNA follows: TGTGCCAGCAGTGAGATGTTGGGCAGGCAAGAGACCCAGTACTTC.

The chain recombines TRBV5-1 with TRBJ2-6; D possibly corresponds to TRBD1 (6 bases). Trimming pared 4 bases from V and 0 bases from J, leaving 14 bases between. This CDR3 has 17 amino acids. Germline V gene sequence: CDR1 SGHRS, CDR2 YFSETQ. Here the CDR3 reads CASSPGQSYSGANVLTF. DNA of the CDR3: TGCGCCAGCAGCCCGGGACAAAGCTACTCTGGGGCCAACGTCCTGACTTTC.

This rearrangement joins TRBV4-1 to TRBJ1-1; D might be TRBD1 (6 bases). Per the germline V gene, CDR1 is MGHRA and CDR2 is YSYEKL. The V end lost 2 bases, the J end lost 6 bases, and 19 bases lay between the germline ends. This CDR3 has 16 amino acids. The CDR3 loop is CASSQTSRARGPEAFF. DNA of the CDR3: TGCGCCAGCAGCCAAACTAGTAGGGCCAGGGGCCCTGAAGCTTTCTTT.

The V gene is TRBV19, the J gene TRBJ1-1; TRBD1 matches 8 bases. The CDR3 has 14 residues. The V gene end was trimmed by 2 bases and the J gene end by 4 bases; junction bases not matched to a gene: 3. Germline CDR1 reads LNHDA; CDR2 reads SQIVND (reference sequence). The CDR3 sequence is CASSIQGARTEAFF. DNA for the CDR3: TGTGCCAGTAGTATACAGGGGGCGCGCACTGAAGCTTTCTTT.

V gene TRBV6-6 combines with J gene TRBJ1-3, with unresolved D. Trimming removed 6 bases from V and 3 bases from J, with 12 bases in between. The CDR3 loop spans 14 amino acids. Germline V gene data show CDR1 as MNHNY and CDR2 as SVGAGI (reference sequence). CDR3: CASRRQIGGNTIYF. The CDR3 DNA sequence: TGTGCCAGCAGGCGGCAGATCGGTGGAAACACCATATATTTT.

The J gene is TRBJ2-5, the V gene TRBV5-1; TRBD1 aligns across 10 bases. The CDR3 has 14 amino acids. Germline-derived CDR1 and CDR2 are SGHRS and YFSETQ. V dropped 8 bases and J dropped 0; count of bases not matched to a gene: 4. CDR3 sequence (DNA): TGCGCCAGTTCGGACAGGGGGTACCAAGAGACCCAGTACTTC. Translating it yields CASSDRGYQETQYF.

V is TRBV7-8 and J is TRBJ1-1; 12 bases agree with TRBD1. Germline values: CDR1 SGHVS, CDR2 FQNEAQ. The CDR3 sequence is 14 residues long. V shed 4 bases and J 8 bases; nucleotides not matched to a gene: 5. CDR3 DNA sequence: TGTGCCAGCAGCTCTGGGACAGGGGGCCCCGAAGCTTTCTTT. This codes for CASSSGTGGPEAFF. The full variable domain, completed using reference TRBV7-8 and TRBJ1-1, is GAGVSQSPRYKVAKRGQDVALRCDPISGHVSLFWYQQALGQGPEFLTYFQNEAQLDKSGLPSDRFFAERPEGSVSTLKIQRTQQEDSAVYLCASSSGTGGPEAFFGQGTRLTVV.

The chain uses TRBV7-9 and TRBJ2-7; 7 nucleotides line up with TRBD1. The germline CDR1 and CDR2 sequences are SEHNR and FQNEAQ (reference sequence). V trimming: 5 bases; J trimming: 3 bases; junction bases outside the gene matches: 1. The CDR3 loop spans 12 amino acids. The CDR3 here is CASSRQGYEQYF. DNA for the CDR3: TGTGCCAGCAGCCGACAGGGCTACGAGCAGTACTTC.

The chain employs TRBV2 and TRBJ1-1; D is possibly TRBD1 (6 bases). Trimming left V 9 bases short and J 3 bases short, with 11 bases between. The CDR3 covers 12 residues. Germline V gene sequence: CDR1 SNHLY, CDR2 FYNNEI. In DNA form, the CDR3 reads TGTGCCAGAATACAGGGTGACACTGAAGCTTTCTTT. Translation: CARIQGDTEAFF.

This clone was seen just once. The same CDR3 can be traced to other DNA sequences in this sample. J is TRBJ2-3 and V is TRBV6-4; D is ambiguous. The germline gives CDR1 MRHNA, CDR2 SNTAGT. Trimming took 0 bases from V and 6 from J, leaving 7 bases between them. The CDR3 has 13 residues. CDR3 region: CASSDSESDTQYF. DNA for the CDR3: TGTGCCAGCAGTGACTCGGAGTCGGATACGCAGTATTTT.

V gene TRBV5-1 combines with J gene TRBJ2-6; 10 nucleotides agree with TRBD1. This CDR3 is built from 18 residues. Unmatched junction bases numbered 7, after V lost 4 bases and J lost 0 bases. Germline V gene data show CDR1 as SGHRS and CDR2 as YFSETQ. The CDR3 DNA is TGCGCCAGCAGCGACAGGGGGCTAGACCCCTCTGGGGCCAACGTCCTGACTTTC. Translated, it gives CASSDRGLDPSGANVLTF.

This clone occurred once. This sample includes further DNA sequences coding for the same CDR3. The V and J genes are TRBV7-7 and TRBJ2-2; D remains unclear. V lost 1 base, J lost 4 bases, and 13 bases lay in between. This CDR3 is built from 16 residues. Per the germline V gene, CDR1 is SSHAT and CDR2 is FNYEAQ (reference sequence). CDR3 loop: CASSLEARMPTGELFF. CDR3 nucleotide sequence: TGTGCCAGCAGCTTAGAAGCGAGGATGCCCACCGGGGAGCTGTTTTTT. Complete variable domain (other parts from reference TRBV7-7 and TRBJ2-2): GAGVSQSPRYKVTKRGQDVTLRCDPISSHATLYWYQQALGQGPEFLTYFNYEAQPDKSGLPSDRFSAERPEGSISTLTIQRTEQRDSAMYRCASSLEARMPTGELFFGEGSRLTVL.

For the CDR3, the DNA is TGTGCCAGCAGTCAACAGGGACCACTTGACTATGGCTACACCTTC. It encodes CASSQQGPLDYGYTF. The gene calls are TRBV25-1 and TRBJ1-2; perhaps TRBD1 as D (6 bases). Germline lookup yields CDR1 MGHDK and CDR2 SYGVNS. Trimming took off 5 bases at V and 3 bases at J, with 16 bases between the two ends. This CDR3 has 15 residues.

This clone was recorded once. An end of the junction differs from the germline gene, which may be a read error. This chain uses TRBV4-2 with TRBJ1-2, with D perhaps TRBD1 (6 bases). In germline, CDR1 is LGHNA, CDR2 YNFKEQ. This CDR3 is built from 15 residues. Written as DNA, the CDR3 is TGTGTCAGCAGCCAAGGAGGGGGACGGAACTATGGCTACACCTTC. This encodes CVSSQGGGRNYGYTF.